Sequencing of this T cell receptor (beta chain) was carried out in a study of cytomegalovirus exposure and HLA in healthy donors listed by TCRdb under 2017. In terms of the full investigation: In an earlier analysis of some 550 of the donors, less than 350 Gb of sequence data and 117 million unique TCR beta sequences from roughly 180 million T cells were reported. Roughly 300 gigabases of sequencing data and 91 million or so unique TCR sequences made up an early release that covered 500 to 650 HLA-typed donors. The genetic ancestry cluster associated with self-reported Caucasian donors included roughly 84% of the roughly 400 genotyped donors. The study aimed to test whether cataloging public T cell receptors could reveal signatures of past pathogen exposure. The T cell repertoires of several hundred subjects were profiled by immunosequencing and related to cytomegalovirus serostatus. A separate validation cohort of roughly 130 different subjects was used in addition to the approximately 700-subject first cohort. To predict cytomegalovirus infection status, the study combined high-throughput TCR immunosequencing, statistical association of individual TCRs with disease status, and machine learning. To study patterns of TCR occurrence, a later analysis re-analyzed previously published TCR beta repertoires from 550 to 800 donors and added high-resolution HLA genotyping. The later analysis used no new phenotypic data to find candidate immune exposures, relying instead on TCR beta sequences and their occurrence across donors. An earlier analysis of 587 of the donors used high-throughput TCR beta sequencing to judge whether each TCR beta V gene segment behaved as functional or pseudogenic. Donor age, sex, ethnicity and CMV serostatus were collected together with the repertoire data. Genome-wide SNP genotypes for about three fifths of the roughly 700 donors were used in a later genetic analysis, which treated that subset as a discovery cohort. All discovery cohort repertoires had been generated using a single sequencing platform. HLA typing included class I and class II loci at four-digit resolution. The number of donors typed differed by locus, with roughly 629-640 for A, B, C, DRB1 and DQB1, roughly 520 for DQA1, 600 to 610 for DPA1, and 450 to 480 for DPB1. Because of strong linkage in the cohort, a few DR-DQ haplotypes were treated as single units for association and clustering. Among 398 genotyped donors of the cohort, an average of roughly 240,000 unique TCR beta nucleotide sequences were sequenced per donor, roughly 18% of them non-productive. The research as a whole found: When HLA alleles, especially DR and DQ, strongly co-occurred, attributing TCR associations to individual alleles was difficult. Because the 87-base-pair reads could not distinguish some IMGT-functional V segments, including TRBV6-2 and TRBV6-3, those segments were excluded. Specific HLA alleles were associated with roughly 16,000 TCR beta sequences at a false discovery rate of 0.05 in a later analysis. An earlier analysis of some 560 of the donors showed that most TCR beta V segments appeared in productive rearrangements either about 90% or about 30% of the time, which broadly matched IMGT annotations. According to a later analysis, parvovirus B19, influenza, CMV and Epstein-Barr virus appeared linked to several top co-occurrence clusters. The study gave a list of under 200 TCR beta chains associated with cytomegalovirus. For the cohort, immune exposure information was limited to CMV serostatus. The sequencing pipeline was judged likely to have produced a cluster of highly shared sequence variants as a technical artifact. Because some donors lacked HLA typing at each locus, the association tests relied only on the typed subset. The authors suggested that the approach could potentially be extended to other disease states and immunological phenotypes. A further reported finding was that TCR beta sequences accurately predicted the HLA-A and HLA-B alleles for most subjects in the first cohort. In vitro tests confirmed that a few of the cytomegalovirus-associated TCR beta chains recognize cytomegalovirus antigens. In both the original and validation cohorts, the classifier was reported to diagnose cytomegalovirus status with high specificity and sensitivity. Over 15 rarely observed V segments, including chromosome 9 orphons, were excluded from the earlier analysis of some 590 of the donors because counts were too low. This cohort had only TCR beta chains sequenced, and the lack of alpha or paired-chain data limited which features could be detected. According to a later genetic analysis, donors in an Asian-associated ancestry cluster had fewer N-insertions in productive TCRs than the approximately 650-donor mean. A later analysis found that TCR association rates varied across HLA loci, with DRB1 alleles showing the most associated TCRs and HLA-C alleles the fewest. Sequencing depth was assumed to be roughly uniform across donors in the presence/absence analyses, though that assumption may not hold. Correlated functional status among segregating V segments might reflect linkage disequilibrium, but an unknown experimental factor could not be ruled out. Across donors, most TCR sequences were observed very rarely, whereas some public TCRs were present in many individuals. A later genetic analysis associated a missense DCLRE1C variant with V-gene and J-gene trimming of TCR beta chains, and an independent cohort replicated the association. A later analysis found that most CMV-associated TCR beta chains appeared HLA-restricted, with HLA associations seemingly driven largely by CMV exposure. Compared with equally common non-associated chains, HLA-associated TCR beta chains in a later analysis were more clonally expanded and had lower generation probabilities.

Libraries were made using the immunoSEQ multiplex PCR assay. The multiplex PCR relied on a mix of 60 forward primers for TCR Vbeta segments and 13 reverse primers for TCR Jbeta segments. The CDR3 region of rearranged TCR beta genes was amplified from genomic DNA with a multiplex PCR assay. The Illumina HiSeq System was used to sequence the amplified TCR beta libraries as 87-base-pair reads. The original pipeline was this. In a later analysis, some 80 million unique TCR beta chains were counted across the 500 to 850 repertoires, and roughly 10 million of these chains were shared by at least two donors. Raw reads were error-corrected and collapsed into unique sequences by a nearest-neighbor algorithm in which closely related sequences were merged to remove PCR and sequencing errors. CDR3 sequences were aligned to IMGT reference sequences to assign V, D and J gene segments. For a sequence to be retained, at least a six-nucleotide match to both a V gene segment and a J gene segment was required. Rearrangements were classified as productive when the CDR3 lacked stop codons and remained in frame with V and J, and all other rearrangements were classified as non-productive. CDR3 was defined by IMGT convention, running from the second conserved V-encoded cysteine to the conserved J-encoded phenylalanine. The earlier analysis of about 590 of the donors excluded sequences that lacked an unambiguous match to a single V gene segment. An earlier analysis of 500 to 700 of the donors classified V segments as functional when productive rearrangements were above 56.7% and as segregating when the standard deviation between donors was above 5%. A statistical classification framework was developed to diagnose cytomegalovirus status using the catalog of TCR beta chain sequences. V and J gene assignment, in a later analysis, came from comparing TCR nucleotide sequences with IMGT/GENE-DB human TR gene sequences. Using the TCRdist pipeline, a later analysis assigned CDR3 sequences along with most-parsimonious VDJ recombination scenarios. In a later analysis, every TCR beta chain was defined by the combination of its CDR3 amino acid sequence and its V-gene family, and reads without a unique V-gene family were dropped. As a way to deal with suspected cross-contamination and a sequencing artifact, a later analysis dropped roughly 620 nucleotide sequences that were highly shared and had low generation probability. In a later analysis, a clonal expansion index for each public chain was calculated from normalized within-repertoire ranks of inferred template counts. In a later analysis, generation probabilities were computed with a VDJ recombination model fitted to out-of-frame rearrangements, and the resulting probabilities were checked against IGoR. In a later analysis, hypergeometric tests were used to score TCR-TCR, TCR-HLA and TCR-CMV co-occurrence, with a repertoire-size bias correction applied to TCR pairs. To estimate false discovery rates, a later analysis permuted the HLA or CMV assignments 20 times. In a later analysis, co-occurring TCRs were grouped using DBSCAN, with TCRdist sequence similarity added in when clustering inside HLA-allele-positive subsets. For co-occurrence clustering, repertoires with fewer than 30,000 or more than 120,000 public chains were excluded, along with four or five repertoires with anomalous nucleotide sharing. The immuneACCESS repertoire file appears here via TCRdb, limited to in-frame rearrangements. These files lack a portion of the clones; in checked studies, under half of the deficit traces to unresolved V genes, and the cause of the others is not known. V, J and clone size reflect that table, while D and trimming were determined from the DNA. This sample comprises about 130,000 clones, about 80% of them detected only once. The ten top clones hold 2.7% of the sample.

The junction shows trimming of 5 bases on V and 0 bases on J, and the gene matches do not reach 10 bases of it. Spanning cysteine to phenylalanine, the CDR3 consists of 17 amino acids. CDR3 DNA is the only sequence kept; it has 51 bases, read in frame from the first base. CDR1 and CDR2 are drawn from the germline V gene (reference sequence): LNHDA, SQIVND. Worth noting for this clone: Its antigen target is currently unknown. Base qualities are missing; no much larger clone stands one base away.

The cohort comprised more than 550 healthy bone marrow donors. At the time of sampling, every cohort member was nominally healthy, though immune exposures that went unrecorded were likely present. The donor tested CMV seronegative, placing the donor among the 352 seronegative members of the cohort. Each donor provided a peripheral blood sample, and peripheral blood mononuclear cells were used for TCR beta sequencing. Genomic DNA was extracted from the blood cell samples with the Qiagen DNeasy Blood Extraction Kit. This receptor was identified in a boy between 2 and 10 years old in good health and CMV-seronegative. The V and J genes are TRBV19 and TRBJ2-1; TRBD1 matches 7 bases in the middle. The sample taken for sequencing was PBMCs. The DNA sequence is TGTGCCAGTAGTCATACCTCCGGGACAGACTCCTACAATGAGCAGTTCTTC. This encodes CASSHTSGTDSYNEQFF. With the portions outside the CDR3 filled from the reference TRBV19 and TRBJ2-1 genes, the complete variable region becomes DGGITQSPKYLFRKEGQNVTLSCEQNLNHDAMYWYRQDPGQGLRLIYYSQIVNDFQKGDIAEGYSVSREKKESFPLTVTSAQKNPTAFYLCASSHTSGTDSYNEQFFGPGTRLTVL.